The 2 T cell receptor beta chains below were found in one sample sequenced in a study of beta chain features in type 1 diabetes. Expressed TCRB transcripts were sequenced after all isolated RNA was converted to cDNA. Measured with immunoSEQ multiplex PCR; TCRdb has only the in-frame clones, and not every one. The table has just over 450,000 clones, 30% seen once; the top ten hold about 0.065%. The source material was naive CD4+ T cells from blood. Receptors were obtained from a man aged 18-30 years in good health.

This clone was seen only a few times. V gene TRBV25-1 combines with J gene TRBJ2-7; no firm D call. CDR1 and CDR2 (germline): MGHDK, SYGVNS. Between the trimmed V and J ends, which lost 5 bases and 8 bases, there was a span of 16 bases. This CDR3 comprises 13 residues. CDR3 DNA: TGTGCCAGCAGTAAAGACCACACTGTCCAGCAGTACTTC. Translated: CASSKDHTVQQYF.

The rearrangement uses TRBV6-5 and TRBJ2-5; 7 bases are shared with TRBD2. This CDR3 is built from 13 residues. J gave up 2 bases and V 8 bases, and 5 bases lay outside the gene matches. Germline V gene data show CDR1 as MNHEY and CDR2 as SVGAGI. As DNA, the CDR3 is TGTGCCAGCTTTAGTAGCGGGCAAGAGACCCAGTACTTC. Translated, it gives CASFSSGQETQYF.